Here is one TCR beta chain with its context. What it binds is unknown. This entry belongs to a study of healthy donors' naive CD4 and CD8 T cells. About the research overall: Donors, half of them female, were 20-25, 40-50 or 60-70 years old. Findings and caveats of the study: Naive CD4+ and CD8+ cells reportedly differed in usage of most V and J genes. Negatively charged CDR3s marked CD8+ lineage; positively charged CDR3s marked CD4+ lineage.

Naive CD4+ cells were sorted as CD4+CD8-CD45RO-CD45RA+; naive CD8+ as CD8+CD4-CD45RA+CD27bright. The germline CDR1 and CDR2 sequences are DFQATT and SNEGSKA (reference sequence). The CDR3 sequence is 12 residues long. V lost 4 bases, J lost 3 bases, and 0 bases stayed unmatched. Starting from around 500 ng of total RNA, TCR libraries were made with linear amplification. From the reads, TCRdb called clonotypes with MiXCR, one entry per CDR3 protein. The table has 150,000 to 200,000 distinct CDR3 sequences, over 60% seen once. The chain links TRBV20-1 to TRBJ2-5; TRBD2 aligns across 9 bases. The sequenced sample consisted of naive CD4+ and CD8+ T cells sorted from blood, pooled from several donors. This receptor was identified in a pool of human donors in good health; the sample pools cells from several healthy donors. CDR3 bases: TGCAGTGCTACTAGCGGGGAAGAGACCCAGTACTTC. Translation gives CSATSGEETQYF.